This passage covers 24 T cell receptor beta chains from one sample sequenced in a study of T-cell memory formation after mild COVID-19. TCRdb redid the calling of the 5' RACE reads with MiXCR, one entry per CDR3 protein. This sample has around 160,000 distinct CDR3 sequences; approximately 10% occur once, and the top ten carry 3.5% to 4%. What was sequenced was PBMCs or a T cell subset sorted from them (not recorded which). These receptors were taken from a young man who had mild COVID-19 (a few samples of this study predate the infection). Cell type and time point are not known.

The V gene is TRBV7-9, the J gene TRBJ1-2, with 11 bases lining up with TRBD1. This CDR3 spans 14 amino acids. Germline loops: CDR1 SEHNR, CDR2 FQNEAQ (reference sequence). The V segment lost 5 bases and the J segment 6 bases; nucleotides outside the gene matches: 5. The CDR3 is CASSDGQGADGYTF. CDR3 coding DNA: TGTGCCAGCAGCGACGGACAGGGGGCTGATGGCTACACCTTC. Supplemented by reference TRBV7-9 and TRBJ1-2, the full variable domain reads DTGVSQNPRHKITKRGQNVTFRCDPISEHNRLYWYRQTLGQGPEFLTYFQNEAQLEKSRLLSDRFSAERPKGSFSTLEIQRTEQGDSAMYLCASSDGQGADGYTFGSGTRLTVV.

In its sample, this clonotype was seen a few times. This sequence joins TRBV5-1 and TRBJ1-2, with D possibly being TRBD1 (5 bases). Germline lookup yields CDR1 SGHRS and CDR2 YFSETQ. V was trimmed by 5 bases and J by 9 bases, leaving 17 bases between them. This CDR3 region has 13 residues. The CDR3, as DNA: TGCGCCAGCAGGACGGAGGGGTACTCAAGCTACACCTTC. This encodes CASRTEGYSSYTF.

CDR3 protein: CASSQFFGQGNIQYF. The CDR3 coding sequence is TGCGCCAGCAGCCAATTCTTCGGACAGGGGAACATTCAGTACTTC. J is TRBJ2-4 and V is TRBV4-1, with 9 positions matching TRBD1. The CDR3 loop spans 15 amino acids. Germline CDR1 reads MGHRA; CDR2 reads YSYEKL. Trimming at V came to 2 bases and at J to 7 bases, leaving 6 bases not matched to a gene.

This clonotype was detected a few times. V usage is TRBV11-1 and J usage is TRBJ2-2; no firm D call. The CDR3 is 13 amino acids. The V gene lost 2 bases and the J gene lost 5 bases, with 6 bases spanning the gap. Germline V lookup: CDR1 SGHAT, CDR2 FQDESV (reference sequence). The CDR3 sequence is CASSLYETGELFF. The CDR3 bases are TGTGCCAGCAGCTTATACGAAACCGGGGAGCTGTTTTTT.

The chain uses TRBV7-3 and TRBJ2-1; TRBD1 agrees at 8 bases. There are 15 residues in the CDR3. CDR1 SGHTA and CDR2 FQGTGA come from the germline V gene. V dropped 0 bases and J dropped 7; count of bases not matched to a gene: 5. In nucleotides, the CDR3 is TGTGCCAGCAGCTTAACTGTCAGGGGGCAGAATGAGCAGTTCTTC. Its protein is CASSLTVRGQNEQFF.

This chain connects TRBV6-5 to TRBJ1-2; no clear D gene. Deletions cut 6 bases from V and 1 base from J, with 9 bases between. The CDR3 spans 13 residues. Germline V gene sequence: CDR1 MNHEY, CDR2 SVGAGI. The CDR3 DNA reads TGTGCCAGCAGCCAATCAGATAACTATGGCTACACCTTC. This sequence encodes CASSQSDNYGYTF.

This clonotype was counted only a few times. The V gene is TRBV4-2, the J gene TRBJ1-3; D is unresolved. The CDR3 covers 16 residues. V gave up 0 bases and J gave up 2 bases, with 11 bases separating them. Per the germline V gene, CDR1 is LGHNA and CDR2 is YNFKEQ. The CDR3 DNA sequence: TGTGCCAGCAGCCAAGATGTCGGCTCGGCTGGAAACACCATATATTTT. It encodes CASSQDVGSAGNTIYF.

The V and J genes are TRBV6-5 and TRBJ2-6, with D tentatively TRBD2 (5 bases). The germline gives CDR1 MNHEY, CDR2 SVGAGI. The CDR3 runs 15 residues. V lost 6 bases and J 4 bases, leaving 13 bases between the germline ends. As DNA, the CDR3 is TGTGCCAGCAGGGCGACCCTAGCAGGGGCCAACGTCCTGACTTTC. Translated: CASRATLAGANVLTF.

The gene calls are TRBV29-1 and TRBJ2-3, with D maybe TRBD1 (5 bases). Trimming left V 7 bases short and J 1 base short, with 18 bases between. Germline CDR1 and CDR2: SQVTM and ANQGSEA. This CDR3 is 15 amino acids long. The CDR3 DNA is TGCAGCGCCGGAACAGGAGCCTCCCGCACAGATACGCAGTATTTT. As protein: CSAGTGASRTDTQYF.

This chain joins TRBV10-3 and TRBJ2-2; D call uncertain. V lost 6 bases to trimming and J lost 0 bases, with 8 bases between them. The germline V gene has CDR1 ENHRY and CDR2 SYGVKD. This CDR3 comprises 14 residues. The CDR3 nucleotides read TGTGCCATCAGCAGAGATTCGAACACCGGGGAGCTGTTTTTT. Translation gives CAISRDSNTGELFF.

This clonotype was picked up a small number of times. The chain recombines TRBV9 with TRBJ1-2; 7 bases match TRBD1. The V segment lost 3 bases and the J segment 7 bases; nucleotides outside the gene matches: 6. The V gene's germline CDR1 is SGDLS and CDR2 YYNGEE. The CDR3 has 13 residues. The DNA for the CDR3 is TGTGCCAGCAGCGCGGCAGGGGGTGGTGGCTACACCTTC. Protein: CASSAAGGGGYTF.

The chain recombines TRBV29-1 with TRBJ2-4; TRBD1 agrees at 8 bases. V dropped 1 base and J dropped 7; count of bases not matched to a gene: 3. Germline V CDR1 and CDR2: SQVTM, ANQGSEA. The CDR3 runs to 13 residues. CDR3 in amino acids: CSVEGNRGNIQYF. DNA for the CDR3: TGCAGCGTTGAAGGAAACAGGGGGAACATTCAGTACTTC. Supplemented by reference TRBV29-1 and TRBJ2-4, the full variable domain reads SAVISQKPSRDICQRGTSLTIQCQVDSQVTMMFWYRQQPGQSLTLIATANQGSEATYESGFVIDKFPISRPNLTFSTLTVSNMSPEDSSIYLCSVEGNRGNIQYFGAGTRLSVL.

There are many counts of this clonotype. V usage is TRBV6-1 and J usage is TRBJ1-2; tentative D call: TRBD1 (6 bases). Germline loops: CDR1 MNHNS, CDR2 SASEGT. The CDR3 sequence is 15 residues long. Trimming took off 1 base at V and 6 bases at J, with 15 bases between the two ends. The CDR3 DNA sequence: TGTGCCAGCAGTGAAGGCTGGGGGCGGGAGAATGGCTACACCTTC. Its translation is CASSEGWGRENGYTF.

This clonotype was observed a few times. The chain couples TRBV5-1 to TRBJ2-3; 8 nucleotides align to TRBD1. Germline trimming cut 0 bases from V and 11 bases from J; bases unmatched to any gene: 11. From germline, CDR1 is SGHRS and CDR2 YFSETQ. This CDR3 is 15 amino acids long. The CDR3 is CASSLGQGAPEEQYF. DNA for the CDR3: TGCGCCAGCAGCTTGGGGCAGGGGGCTCCCGAGGAGCAGTATTTT. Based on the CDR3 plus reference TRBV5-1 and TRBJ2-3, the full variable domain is KAGVTQTPRYLIKTRGQQVTLSCSPISGHRSVSWYQQTPGQGLQFLFEYFSETQRNKGNFPGRFSGRQFSNSRSEMNVSTLELGDSALYLCASSLGQGAPEEQYFGPGTRLTVL.

The CDR3, as DNA: TGTGCCAGCAGCGCGCAGGGGGCAAAGGATACGCAGTATTTT. This sequence encodes CASSAQGAKDTQYF. The chain combines TRBV12-3 or TRBV12-4 with TRBJ2-3, with 8 bases lining up with TRBD1. The J segment lost 6 bases and the V segment lost 6 bases, leaving 8 bases of the junction unmatched. The CDR3 has 14 amino acids.

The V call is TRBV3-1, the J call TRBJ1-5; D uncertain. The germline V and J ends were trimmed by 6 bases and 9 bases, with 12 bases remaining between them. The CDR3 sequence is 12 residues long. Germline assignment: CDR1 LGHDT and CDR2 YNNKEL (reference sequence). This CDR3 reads CASRLLGGPQHF. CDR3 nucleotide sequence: TGTGCCAGCAGGTTACTAGGAGGGCCCCAGCATTTT.

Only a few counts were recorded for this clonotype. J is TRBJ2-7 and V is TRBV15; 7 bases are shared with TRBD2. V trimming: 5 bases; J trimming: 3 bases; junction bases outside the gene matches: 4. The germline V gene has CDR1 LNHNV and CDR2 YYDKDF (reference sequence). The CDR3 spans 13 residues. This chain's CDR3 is CATSGRGGYEQYV. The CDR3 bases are TGTGCCACCAGCGGGAGGGGCGGCTACGAGCAGTACGTC.

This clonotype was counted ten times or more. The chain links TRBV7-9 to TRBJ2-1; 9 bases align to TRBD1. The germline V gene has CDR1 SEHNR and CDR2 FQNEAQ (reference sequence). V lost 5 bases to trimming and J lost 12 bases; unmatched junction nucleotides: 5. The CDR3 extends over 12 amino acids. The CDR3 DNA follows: TGTGCCAGCAGCCCGCAGGGACAGGGGCAGTTCTTC. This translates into CASSPQGQGQFF.

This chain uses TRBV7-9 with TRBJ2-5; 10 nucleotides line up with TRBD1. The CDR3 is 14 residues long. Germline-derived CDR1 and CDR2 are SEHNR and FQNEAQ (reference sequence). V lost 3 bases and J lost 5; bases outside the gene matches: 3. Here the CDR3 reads CASSLTGGVETQYF. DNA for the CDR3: TGTGCCAGCAGCTTGACAGGGGGCGTGGAGACCCAGTACTTC.

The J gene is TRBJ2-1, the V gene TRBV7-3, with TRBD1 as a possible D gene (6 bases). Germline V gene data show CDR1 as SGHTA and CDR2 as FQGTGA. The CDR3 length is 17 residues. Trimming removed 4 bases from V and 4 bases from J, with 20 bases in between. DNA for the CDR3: TGTGCCAGCAGCTCCCTGTCCGGGACGGGGACATACAATGAGCAGTTCTTC. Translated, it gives CASSSLSGTGTYNEQFF.

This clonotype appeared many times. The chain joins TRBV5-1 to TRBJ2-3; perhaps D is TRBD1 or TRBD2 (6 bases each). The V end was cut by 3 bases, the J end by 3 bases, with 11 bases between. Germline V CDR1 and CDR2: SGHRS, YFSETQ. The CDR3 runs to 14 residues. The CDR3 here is CASSWGAGTDTQYF. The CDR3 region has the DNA TGCGCCAGCAGCTGGGGGGCCGGGACAGATACGCAGTATTTT.

This chain's CDR3 is CSVAQGLHTQYF. CDR3 nucleotide sequence: TGCAGTGTTGCACAGGGACTACATACGCAGTATTTT. The rearrangement links TRBV20-1 to TRBJ2-3; a weak D match, TRBD2 (7 bases). V shed 7 bases and J shed 7 bases, with 15 bases lying between them. The CDR3 has 12 amino acids. CDR1 DFQATT and CDR2 SNEGSKA come from the germline V gene (reference sequence).

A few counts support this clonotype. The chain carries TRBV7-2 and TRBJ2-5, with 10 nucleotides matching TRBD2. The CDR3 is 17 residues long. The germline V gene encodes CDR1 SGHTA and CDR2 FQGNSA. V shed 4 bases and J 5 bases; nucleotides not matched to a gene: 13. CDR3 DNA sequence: TGTGCCAGCAGCTCTCCCCTAGGACTAGCGGAGTGGGAGACCCAGTACTTC. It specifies CASSSPLGLAEWETQYF.

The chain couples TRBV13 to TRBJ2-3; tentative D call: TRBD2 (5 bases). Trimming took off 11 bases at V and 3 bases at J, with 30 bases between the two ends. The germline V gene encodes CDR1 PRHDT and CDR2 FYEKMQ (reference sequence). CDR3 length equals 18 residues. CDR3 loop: CASSPEGFMSFRTDTQYF. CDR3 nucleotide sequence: TGTGCCTCTTCCCCAGAGGGCTTTATGAGTTTTCGGACAGATACGCAGTATTTT.